The clone carrying this TCR beta chain was counted a single time. This sample is drawn from a study of PD-L1 blockade in urothelial cancer. Sequenced by immunoSEQ multiplex PCR; TCRdb stores in-frame clones only, minus some. The table shows over 100,000 clones, with roughly 90% occurring only once. Time point here: peripheral blood 6 weeks after treatment start. V was clipped by 2 bases and J by 1 base; unmatched bases: 4. The CDR3 runs 16 residues. Germline lookup yields CDR1 KGHSH and CDR2 LQKENI. The chain has TRBV18 and TRBJ2-7; 11 nucleotides line up with TRBD1. The TCR originated in a man in his sixties with urothelial cancer. This specimen was PBMCs, taken around atezolizumab (anti-PD-L1) treatment. CDR3 protein: CASSPGDRGVSYEQYF. CDR3 DNA sequence: TGTGCCAGCTCACCAGGGGACAGGGGGGTTTCCTACGAGCAGTACTTC.